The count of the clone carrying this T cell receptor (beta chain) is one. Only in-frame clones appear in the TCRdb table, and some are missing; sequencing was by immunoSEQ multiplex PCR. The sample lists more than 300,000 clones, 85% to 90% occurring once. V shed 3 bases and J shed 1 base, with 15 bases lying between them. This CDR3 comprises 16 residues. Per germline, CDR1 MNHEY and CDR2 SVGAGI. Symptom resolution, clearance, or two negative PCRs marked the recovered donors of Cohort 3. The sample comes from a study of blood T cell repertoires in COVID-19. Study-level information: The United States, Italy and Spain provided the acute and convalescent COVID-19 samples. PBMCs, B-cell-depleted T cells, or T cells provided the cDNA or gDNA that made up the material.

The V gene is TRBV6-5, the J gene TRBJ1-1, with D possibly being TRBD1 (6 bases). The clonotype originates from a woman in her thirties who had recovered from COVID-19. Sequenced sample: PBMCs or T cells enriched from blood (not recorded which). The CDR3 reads CASSYQQGLQNTEAFF. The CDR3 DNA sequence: TGTGCCAGCAGTTATCAGCAGGGGCTTCAGAACACTGAAGCTTTCTTT.